The clone carrying this T cell receptor (beta chain) was detected a few times. Its cognate antigen is unknown. The data belong to a study of regulatory T cells in long-lasting Graves disease. Study findings and constraints: There were preferences for TRBV28, TRBJ1-2 and TRBJ2-5 in persistent disease.

V lost 1 base and J lost 8; bases outside the gene matches: 7. Germline CDR1 and CDR2: GTSNPN and SVGIG (reference sequence). The CDR3 has 15 residues. Time point here: newly diagnosed GD, antithyroid drugs for less than 3 months. Extracted PBMC RNA gave rise to the TCR library. Clinicians diagnosed Graves' disease using American Thyroid Association guidelines. Arm-PCR of CDR3 regions and iRepertoire HTBI primers were used to build TCR beta libraries. TCRdb reprocessed the multiplex PCR reads with MiXCR, giving one entry per CDR3 protein. The sample has some 460,000 distinct CDR3 sequences; 15% to 20% are singletons. This sample also appeared in a second study, on T cells in Graves' hyperthyroidism and ophthalmopathy.

This clonotype originated in a man aged 40-50 years with Graves disease. Here the sequenced sample was peripheral blood mononuclear cells (PBMCs), taken at new diagnosis, from a patient treated with antithyroid drugs. The J gene is TRBJ2-1, the V gene TRBV30; TRBD2 aligns across 11 bases. CDR3 bases: TGTGCCTGGAGTGCACTAGCGGGAGTTGTGTATGAGCAGTTCTTC. It specifies CAWSALAGVVYEQFF.